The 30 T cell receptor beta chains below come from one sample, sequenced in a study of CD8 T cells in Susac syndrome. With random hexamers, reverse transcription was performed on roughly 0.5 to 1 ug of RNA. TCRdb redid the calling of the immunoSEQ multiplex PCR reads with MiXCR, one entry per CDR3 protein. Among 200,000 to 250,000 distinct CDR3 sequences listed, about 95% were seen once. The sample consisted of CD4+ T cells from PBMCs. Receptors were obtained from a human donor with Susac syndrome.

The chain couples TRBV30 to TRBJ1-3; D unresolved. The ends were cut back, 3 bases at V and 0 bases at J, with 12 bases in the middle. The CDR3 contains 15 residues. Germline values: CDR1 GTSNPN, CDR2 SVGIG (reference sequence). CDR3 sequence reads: CAWRAIVGSGNTIYF. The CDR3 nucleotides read TGTGCCTGGAGGGCTATCGTGGGCTCTGGAAACACCATATATTTT.

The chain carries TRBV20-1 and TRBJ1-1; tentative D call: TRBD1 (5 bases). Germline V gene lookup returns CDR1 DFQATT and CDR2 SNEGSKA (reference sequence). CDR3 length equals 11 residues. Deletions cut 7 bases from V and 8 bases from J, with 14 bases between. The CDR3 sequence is CSVSPGHEAFF. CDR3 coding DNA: TGCAGTGTCTCCCCGGGGCACGAAGCTTTCTTT.

The CDR3 reads CASSQDLGAGEQYF. The CDR3, as DNA: TGCGCCAGCAGCCAAGATCTGGGGGCGGGGGAGCAGTACTTC. V is TRBV4-3 and J is TRBJ2-7, with D possibly being TRBD1 or TRBD2 (6 bases each). Trimming stripped 0 bases from V and 7 bases from J, with 13 bases between. The CDR3 is 14 residues long. Germline CDR1 is LGHNA and CDR2 is YSLEER.

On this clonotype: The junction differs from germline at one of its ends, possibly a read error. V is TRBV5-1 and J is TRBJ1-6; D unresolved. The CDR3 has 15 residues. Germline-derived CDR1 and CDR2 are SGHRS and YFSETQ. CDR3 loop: CASSLSTGDNSPLHF. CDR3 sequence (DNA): TGCGCCAGCAGCTTGAGTACCGGGGATAACTCACCCCTCCACTTT.

CDR3 coding DNA: TGCAGTGCTGACCCGGGACTAGGGGCAGAGACCCAGTACTTC. Amino acids: CSADPGLGAETQYF. The V gene is TRBV20-1, the J gene TRBJ2-5, with 8 bases fitting TRBD2. Germline V gene data show CDR1 as DFQATT and CDR2 as SNEGSKA (reference sequence). The CDR3 sequence is 14 residues long. V lost 5 bases, J lost 4 bases, and 9 bases stayed unmatched.

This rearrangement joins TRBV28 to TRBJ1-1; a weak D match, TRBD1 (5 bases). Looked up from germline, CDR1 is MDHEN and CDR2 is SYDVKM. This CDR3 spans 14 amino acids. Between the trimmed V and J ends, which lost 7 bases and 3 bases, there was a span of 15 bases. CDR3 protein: CASTRVLLDTEAFF. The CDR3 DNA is TGTGCCAGCACCAGGGTCCTTCTTGACACTGAAGCTTTCTTT. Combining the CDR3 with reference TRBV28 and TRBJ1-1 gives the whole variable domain DVKVTQSSRYLVKRTGEKVFLECVQDMDHENMFWYRQDPGLGLRLIYFSYDVKMKEKGDIPEGYSVSREKKERFSLILESASTNQTSMYLCASTRVLLDTEAFFGQGTRLTVV.

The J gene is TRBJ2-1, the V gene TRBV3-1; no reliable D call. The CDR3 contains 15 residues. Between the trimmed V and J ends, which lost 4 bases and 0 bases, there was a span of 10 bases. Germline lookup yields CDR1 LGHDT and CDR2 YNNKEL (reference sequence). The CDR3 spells CASSPSRSSYNEQFF. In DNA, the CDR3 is TGTGCCAGCAGCCCGAGCAGGAGCTCCTACAATGAGCAGTTCTTC.

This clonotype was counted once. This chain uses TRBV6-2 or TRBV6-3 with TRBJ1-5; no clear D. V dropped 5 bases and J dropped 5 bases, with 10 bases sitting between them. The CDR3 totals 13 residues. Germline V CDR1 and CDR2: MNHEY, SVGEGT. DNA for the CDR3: TGTGCCAGCAGTCCCGGGCCTTATCAGCCCCAGCATTTT. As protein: CASSPGPYQPQHF.

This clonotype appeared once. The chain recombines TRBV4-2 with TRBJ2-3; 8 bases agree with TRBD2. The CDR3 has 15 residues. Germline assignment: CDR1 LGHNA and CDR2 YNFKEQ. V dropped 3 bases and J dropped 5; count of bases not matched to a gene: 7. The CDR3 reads CASSHLRGGGDTQYF. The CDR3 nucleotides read TGTGCCAGCAGCCATCTACGGGGGGGTGGAGATACGCAGTATTTT.

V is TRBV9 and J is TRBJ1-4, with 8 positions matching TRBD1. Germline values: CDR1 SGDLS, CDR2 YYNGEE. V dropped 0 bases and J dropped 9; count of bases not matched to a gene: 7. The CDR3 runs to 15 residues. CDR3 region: CASSVGGQGSKKLFF. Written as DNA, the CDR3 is TGTGCCAGCAGCGTAGGTGGACAGGGTAGCAAAAAACTGTTTTTT. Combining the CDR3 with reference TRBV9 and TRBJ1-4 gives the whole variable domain DSGVTQTPKHLITATGQRVTLRCSPRSGDLSVYWYQQSLDQGLQFLIQYYNGEERAKGNILERFSAQQFPDLHSELNLSSLELGDSALYFCASSVGGQGSKKLFFGSGTQLSVL.

The CDR3 DNA reads TGTGCCAGCAGCCAAGATCGAGAGGTTCCTTCACCCCTCCACTTT. It specifies CASSQDREVPSPLHF. This sequence joins TRBV4-2 and TRBJ1-6; D not resolved. Germline V CDR1 and CDR2: LGHNA, YNFKEQ. This CDR3 has 15 amino acids. V was pared by 0 bases and J by 9 bases, with 12 bases between.

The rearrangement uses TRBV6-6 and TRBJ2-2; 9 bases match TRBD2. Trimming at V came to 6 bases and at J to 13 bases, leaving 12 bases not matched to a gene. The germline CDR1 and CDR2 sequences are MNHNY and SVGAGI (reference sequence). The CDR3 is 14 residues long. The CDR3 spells CASSSLAGGAGLFF. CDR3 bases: TGTGCCAGCAGCTCACTAGCGGGTGGCGCGGGGCTGTTTTTT.

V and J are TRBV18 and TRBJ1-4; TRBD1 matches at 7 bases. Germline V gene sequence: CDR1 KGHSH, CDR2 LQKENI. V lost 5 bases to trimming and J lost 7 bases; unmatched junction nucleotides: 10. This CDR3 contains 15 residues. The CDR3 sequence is CASSARQGPSEKLFF. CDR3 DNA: TGTGCCAGCTCAGCCAGACAGGGACCTAGTGAAAAACTGTTTTTT.

This CDR3 reads CASSSLAGGGGETQYF. CDR3 DNA: TGTGCCAGCAGCTCGCTAGCGGGGGGGGGAGGAGAGACCCAGTACTTC. This rearrangement joins TRBV11-2 to TRBJ2-5, with TRBD2 identical over 12 bases. The CDR3 contains 16 residues. J was trimmed by 4 bases and V by 4 bases; bases with no gene match: 7. Per the germline V gene, CDR1 is SGHAT and CDR2 is FQNNGV.

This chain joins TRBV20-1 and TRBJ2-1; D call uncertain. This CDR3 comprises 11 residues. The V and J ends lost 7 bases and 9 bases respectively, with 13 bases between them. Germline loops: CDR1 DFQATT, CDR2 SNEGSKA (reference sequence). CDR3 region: CSGDPLSEQFF. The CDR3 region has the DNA TGCAGTGGGGATCCCCTCAGTGAGCAGTTCTTC.

CDR3 region: CASSLALGGGGTEQYF. The CDR3 DNA sequence: TGTGCCAGCAGCTTAGCTCTCGGCGGTGGCGGGACGGAGCAGTACTTC. The V and J genes are TRBV7-9 and TRBJ2-7; TRBD2 might be the D (6 bases). The CDR3 length is 16 residues. V lost 0 bases to trimming and J lost 7 bases, with 19 bases between them. CDR1 and CDR2 from the germline V gene are SEHNR and FQNEAQ (reference sequence).

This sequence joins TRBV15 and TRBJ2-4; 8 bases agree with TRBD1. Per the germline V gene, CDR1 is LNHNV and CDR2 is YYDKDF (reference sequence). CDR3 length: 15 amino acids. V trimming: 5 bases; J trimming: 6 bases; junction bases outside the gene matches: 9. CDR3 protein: CATSGLNRGINIQYF. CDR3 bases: TGTGCCACCAGCGGGTTAAACAGGGGGATAAACATTCAGTACTTC. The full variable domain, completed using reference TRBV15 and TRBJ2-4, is DAMVIQNPRYQVTQFGKPVTLSCSQTLNHNVMYWYQQKSSQAPKLLFHYYDKDFNNEADTPDNFQSRRPNTSFCFLDIRSPGLGDTAMYLCATSGLNRGINIQYFGAGTRLSVL.

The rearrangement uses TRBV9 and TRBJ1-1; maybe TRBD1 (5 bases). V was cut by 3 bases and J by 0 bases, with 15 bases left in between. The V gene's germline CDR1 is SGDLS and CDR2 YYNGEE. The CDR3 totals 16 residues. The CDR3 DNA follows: TGTGCCAGCAGCGCCCGGGACGGACTCATGAACACTGAAGCTTTCTTT. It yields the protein CASSARDGLMNTEAFF.

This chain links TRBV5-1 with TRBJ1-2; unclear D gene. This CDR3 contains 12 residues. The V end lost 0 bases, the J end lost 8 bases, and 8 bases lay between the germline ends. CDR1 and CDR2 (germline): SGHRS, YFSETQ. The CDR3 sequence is CASSLGPEGYTF. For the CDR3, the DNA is TGCGCCAGCAGCTTGGGACCGGAGGGCTACACCTTC.

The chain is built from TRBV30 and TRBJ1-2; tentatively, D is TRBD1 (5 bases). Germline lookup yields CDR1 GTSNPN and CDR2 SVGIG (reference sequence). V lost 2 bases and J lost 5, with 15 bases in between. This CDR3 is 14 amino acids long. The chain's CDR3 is CAWSTPGMVYGYTF. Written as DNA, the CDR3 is TGTGCCTGGAGTACCCCAGGGATGGTGTATGGCTACACCTTC. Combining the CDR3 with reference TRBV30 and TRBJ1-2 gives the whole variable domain SQTIHQWPATLVQPVGSPLSLECTVEGTSNPNLYWYRQAAGRGLQLLFYSVGIGQISSEVPQNLSASRPQDRQFILSSKKLLLSDSGFYLCAWSTPGMVYGYTFGSGTRLTVV.

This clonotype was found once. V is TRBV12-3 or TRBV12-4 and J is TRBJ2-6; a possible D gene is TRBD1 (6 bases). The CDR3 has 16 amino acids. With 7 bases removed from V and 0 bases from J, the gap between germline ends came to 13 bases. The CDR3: CASTRHRDSGANVLTF. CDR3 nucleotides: TGTGCCAGCACCCGACACAGGGACTCTGGGGCCAACGTCCTGACTTTC.

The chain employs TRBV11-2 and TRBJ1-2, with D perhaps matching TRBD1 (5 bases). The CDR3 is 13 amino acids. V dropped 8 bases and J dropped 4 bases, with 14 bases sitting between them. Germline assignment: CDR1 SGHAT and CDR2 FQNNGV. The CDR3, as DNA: TGTGCCAGCTCTACAGGACGCGTCTATGGCTACACCTTC. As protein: CASSTGRVYGYTF.

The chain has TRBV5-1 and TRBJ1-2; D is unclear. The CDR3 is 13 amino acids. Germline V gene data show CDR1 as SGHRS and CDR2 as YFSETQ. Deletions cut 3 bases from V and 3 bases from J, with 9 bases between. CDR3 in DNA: TGCGCCAGCAGCTACGACGGAGACTATGGCTACACCTTC. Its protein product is CASSYDGDYGYTF.

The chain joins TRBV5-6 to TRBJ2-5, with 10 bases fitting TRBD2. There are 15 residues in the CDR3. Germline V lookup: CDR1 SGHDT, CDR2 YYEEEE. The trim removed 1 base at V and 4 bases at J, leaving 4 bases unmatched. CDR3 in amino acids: CASSLILAGAETQYF. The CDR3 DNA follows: TGTGCCAGCAGCTTGATCCTAGCGGGAGCAGAGACCCAGTACTTC.

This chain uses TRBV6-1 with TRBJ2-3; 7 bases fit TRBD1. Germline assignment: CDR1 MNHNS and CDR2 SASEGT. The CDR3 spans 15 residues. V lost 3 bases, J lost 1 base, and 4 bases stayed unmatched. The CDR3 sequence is CASSEIDRGTDTQYF. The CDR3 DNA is TGTGCCAGCAGTGAGATAGACAGGGGCACAGATACGCAGTATTTT.

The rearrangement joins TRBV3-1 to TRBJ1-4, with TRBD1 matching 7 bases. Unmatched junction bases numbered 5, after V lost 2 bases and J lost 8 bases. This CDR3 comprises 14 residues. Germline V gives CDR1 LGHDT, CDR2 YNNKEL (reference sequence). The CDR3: CASSQSRTGEKLFF. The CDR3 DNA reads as TGTGCCAGCAGCCAATCTAGGACAGGCGAAAAACTGTTTTTT.

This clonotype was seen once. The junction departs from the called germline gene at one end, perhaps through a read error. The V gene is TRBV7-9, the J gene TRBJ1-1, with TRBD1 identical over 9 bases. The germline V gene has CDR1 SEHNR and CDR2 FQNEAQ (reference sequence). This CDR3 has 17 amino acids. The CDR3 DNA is TGTGCCAGCAGCTGGACAGGGGAAATGTGGGAGAACCCTGAAGCTTTCTTT. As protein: CASSWTGEMWENPEAFF.

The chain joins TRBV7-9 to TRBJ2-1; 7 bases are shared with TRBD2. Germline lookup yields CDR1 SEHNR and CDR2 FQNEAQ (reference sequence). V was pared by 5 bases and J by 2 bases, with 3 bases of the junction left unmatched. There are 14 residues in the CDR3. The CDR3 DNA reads TGTGCCAGCAGCGTCGGGACTACCTACAATGAGCAGTTCTTC. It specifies CASSVGTTYNEQFF.

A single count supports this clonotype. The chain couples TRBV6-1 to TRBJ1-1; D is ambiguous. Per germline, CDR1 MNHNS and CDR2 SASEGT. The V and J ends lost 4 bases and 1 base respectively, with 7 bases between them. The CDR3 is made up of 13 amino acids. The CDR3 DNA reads TGTGCCAGCAGTGCATCCAAGAACACTGAAGCTTTCTTT. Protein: CASSASKNTEAFF.

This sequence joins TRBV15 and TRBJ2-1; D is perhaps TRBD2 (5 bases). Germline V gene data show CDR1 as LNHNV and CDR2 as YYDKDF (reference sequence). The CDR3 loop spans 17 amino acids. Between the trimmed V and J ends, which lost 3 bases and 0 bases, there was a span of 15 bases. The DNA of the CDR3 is TGTGCCACCAGCAGGGGGAGACTGCCAAGCTCCTACAATGAGCAGTTCTTC. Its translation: CATSRGRLPSSYNEQFF.